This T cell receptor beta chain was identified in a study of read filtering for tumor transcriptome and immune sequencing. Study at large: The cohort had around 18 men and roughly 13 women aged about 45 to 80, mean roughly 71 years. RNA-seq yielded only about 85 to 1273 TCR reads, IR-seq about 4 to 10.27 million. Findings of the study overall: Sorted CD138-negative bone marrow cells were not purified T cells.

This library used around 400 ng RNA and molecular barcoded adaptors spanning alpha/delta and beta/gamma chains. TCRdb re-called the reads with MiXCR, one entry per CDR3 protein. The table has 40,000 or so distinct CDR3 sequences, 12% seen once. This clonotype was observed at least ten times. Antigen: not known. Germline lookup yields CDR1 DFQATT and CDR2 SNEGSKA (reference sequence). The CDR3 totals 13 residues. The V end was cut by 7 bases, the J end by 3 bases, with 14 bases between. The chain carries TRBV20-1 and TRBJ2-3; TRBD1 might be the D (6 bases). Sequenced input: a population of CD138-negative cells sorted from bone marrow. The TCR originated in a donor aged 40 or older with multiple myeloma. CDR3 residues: CSVTGPGTDTQYF. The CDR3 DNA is TGCAGTGTTACAGGGCCTGGGACAGATACGCAGTATTTT.